One T cell receptor (beta chain) is described in this entry. The antigen is undetermined. This specimen belongs to a study of cytomegalovirus exposure and HLA in healthy donors. The study ran its PCR with 60 Vbeta and 13 Jbeta primers. Profiling relied on immunoSEQ multiplex PCR, and the TCRdb table lists in-frame clones only, not all of them. The sample holds about 140,000 clones; around 79% are singletons and the top ten take more than 3%. The CDR3 spans 13 residues. CDR1 is MNHNS, CDR2 SASEGT, per germline. Study-level points and caveats: With later analysis, a missense DCLRE1C variant became linked to TCR beta V- and J-gene trimming. Sequencing likely produced, as an artifact, a cluster of highly shared sequence variants. Analyses of presence/absence relied on an assumption of roughly uniform sequencing depth across donors. Immune exposure information available was restricted to CMV serostatus.

The receptor comes from a female donor in good health and CMV-seronegative. The source material was PBMCs. V usage is TRBV6-1 and J usage is TRBJ2-5, with D unresolved. TRBJ2-7 matches the DNA end more closely, so the J call is doubtful. The CDR3 protein is CASSPWSSYEQYF. As DNA, the CDR3 is TGTGCCAGCAGCCCTTGGAGCTCCTACGAGCAGTACTTC.